This T cell receptor (beta chain) came from a study of cytomegalovirus exposure and HLA in healthy donors. To note about this clone: The antigen is not known.

This CDR3 comprises 13 residues. The germline CDR1 and CDR2 sequences are MNHEY and SVGAGI. The J segment lost 7 bases and the V segment lost 4 bases, leaving 4 bases of the junction unmatched. PCR primers comprised 60 Vbeta and 13 Jbeta primers. The assay was immunoSEQ multiplex PCR, and TCRdb's table has in-frame clones only and misses some. The sample lists under 200,000 clones, more than 60% occurring once. Overall study results and limits: Indistinguishability led to the exclusion of some V segments, TRBV6-2 and TRBV6-3 included. In an earlier analysis, most TCR beta V segments were productive about 87% or about 30% of the time.

The chain has TRBV6-5 and TRBJ1-1, with TRBD1 matching over 9 bases. The sequencing input was PBMCs. The sequence was obtained from a male donor in good health and CMV-seronegative. CDR3 protein: CASSLQGASEAFF. The CDR3 DNA reads TGTGCCAGCAGTTTACAGGGGGCAAGTGAAGCTTTCTTT.